This T cell receptor beta chain was captured in a study of a mutant IDH1 vaccine in newly diagnosed glioma. Across the study: The start of vaccination came 4-6 weeks after radiotherapy alone, or with temozolomide cycles.

The CDR3 consists of 15 residues. Germline V gene data show CDR1 as SGHTA and CDR2 as FQGNSA. Trimming stripped 7 bases from V and 0 bases from J, with 10 bases between. This table comes from immunoSEQ multiplex PCR, and its TCRdb copy is limited to in-frame clones, with some not included. The repertoire holds approximately 60,000 clones, roughly four fifths seen once, with about 3.2% in the top ten. The time point: week 47, end of study. Vaccination used 300 ug of mutant IDH1 20-mer peptide per dose, with topical imiquimod. This clone was seen a few times. The antigen remains unidentified. This TCR was sampled from a woman aged 45 to 65 with glioma. The rearrangement joins TRBV7-2 to TRBJ1-6; tentatively, D is TRBD1 (6 bases). The source was PBMCs, collected from a glioma patient whose treatment included an IDH1 peptide vaccine. CDR3 DNA sequence: TGTGCCAGCACCGACAGGAGCTCCTATAATTCACCCCTCCACTTT. Amino acids: CASTDRSSYNSPLHF.